The present entry profiles one T cell receptor beta chain with its context. As yet, its antigen is unknown. Described treatment: roughly 20 received Ad26.COV2.S at low or high dose, single or two shots; a few received placebo; per-sample allocation not given. Collection of samples fell on day 63 after the first vaccine or placebo injection. Sequencing used immunoSEQ multiplex PCR; TCRdb keeps in-frame clones, though not all of them. Among roughly 350,000 clones listed, around 90% were seen once. The data belong to a study of Ad26.COV2.S vaccination and SARS-CoV-2 variants. Study-wide background: The vaccine Ad26.COV2.S was put into the muscle once, or twice with 56 days between. Findings of the study overall: Spike-specific TCR breadth ran higher among vaccine recipients than placebo recipients.

J lost 4 bases, V lost 6 bases, and 7 bases had no gene match. Germline V gene data show CDR1 as SNHLY and CDR2 as FYNNEI. This CDR3 has 15 residues. Sequenced here: peripheral blood, sampled in a trial of Ad26.COV2.S vaccine versus placebo. The V and J genes are TRBV2 and TRBJ2-2; 8 bases are a match to TRBD1. The sequence came from a person between 18 and 60 years old who received the Ad26.COV2.S COVID-19 vaccine or a placebo. The CDR3 nucleotides read TGTGCCAGCAGAGGACAGGGTGTGATCACCGGGGAGCTGTTTTTT. It codes for CASRGQGVITGELFF.